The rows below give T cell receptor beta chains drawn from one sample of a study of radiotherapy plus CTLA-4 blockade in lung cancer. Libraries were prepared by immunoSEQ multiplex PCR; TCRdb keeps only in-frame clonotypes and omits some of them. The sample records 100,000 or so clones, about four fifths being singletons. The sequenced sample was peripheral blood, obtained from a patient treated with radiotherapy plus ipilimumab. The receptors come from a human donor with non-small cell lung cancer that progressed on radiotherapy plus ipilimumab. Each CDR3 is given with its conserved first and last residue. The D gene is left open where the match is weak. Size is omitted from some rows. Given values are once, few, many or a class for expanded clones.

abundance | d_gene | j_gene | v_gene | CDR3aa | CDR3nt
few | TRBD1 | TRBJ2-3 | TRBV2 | CAGQGAADTQYF | TGTGCCGGACAGGGGGCTGCAGATACGCAGTATTTT
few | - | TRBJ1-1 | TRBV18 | CATFGGNTEAFF | TGTGCCACCTTCGGGGGGAACACTGAAGCTTTCTTT
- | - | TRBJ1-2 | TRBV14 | CASSQDPEGLGGYTF | TGTGCCAGCAGCCAAGATCCTGAGGGGCTCGGTGGCTACACCTTC
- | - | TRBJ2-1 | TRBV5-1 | CANRGTGVSYNEQFF | TGCGCCAACAGAGGTACAGGAGTCTCCTACAATGAGCAGTTCTTC
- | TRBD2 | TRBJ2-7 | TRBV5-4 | CASSLDSGFSYEQYF | TGTGCCAGCAGCTTGGATAGCGGGTTCTCCTACGAGCAGTACTTC
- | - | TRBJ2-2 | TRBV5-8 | CASSRLPTHGGELFF | TGTGCCAGCAGCAGACTACCAACCCACGGCGGGGAGCTGTTTTTT
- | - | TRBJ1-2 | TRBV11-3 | CASSLDGGVGYGYTF | TGTGCCAGCAGCTTAGATGGTGGCGTCGGCTATGGCTACACCTTC
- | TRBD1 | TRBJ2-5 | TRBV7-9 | CASSPIGQGAGETQYF | TGTGCCAGCAGCCCCATCGGACAGGGGGCAGGGGAGACCCAGTACTTC
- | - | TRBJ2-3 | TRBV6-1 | CASSDGADTQYF | TGTGCCAGCAGTGACGGGGCAGATACGCAGTATTTT
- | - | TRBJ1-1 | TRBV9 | CASSSGLSTEAFF | TGTGCCAGCAGCTCCGGGCTCAGCACTGAAGCTTTCTTT
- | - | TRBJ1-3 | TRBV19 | CASSGFSGNTIYF | TGTGCCAGTAGTGGTTTCTCTGGAAACACCATATATTTT
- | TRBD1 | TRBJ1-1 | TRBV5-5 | CASSLETGGLDEAFF | TGTGCCAGCAGCTTAGAGACAGGGGGCCTGGATGAAGCTTTCTTT
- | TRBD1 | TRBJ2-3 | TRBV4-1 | CASSQLGTGGTDTQYF | TGCGCCAGCAGCCAACTAGGGACAGGGGGAACAGATACGCAGTATTTT
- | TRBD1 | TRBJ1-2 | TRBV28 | CASSSTGGNYGYTF | TGTGCCAGCAGTTCGACAGGGGGCAACTATGGCTACACCTTC
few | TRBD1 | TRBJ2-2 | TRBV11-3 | CASSYLAGTGGLGELFF | TGTGCCAGCAGCTACCTAGCCGGGACAGGGGGCTTGGGGGAGCTGTTTTTT
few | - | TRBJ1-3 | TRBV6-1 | CASSESTPRSGNTIYF | TGTGCCAGCAGTGAATCAACCCCCCGCTCTGGAAACACCATATATTTT
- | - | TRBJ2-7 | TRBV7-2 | CASSSFTSYEQYF | TGTGCCAGCAGCTCTTTTACCTCCTACGAGCAGTACTTC
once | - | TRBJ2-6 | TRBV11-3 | CASSDGSFGANVLTF | TGTGCCAGCAGCGATGGATCATTTGGGGCCAACGTCCTGACTTTC
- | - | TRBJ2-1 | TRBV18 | CASSPKESEQFF | TGTGCCAGCTCACCCAAGGAGAGTGAGCAGTTCTTC
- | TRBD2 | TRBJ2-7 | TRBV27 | CASTPGLDSYEQYF | TGTGCCAGCACCCCGGGACTAGACTCCTACGAGCAGTACTTC
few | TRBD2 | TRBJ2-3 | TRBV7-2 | CASSLGSGGTDTQYF | TGTGCCAGCAGCTTGGGCAGCGGGGGCACAGATACGCAGTATTTT
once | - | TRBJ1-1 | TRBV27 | CASSPQGRDEAFF | TGTGCCAGCAGTCCCCAGGGCAGGGATGAAGCTTTCTTT
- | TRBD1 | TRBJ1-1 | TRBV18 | CASSPRTGMNTEAFF | TGTGCCAGCTCACCCCGGACAGGGATGAACACTGAAGCTTTCTTT
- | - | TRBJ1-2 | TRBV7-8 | CASSLAQVERLYGYTF | TGTGCCAGCAGCTTAGCGCAAGTGGAGAGGCTCTATGGCTACACCTTC
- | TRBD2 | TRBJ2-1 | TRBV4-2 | CASSHETGTSVVNEQFF | TGTGCCAGCAGCCATGAAACCGGGACTAGCGTTGTGAATGAGCAGTTCTTC
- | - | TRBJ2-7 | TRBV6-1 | CASRAMGDKSYEQYF | TGTGCCAGCAGGGCCATGGGGGACAAAAGCTACGAGCAGTACTTC
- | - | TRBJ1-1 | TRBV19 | CASSIVSQNTEAFF | TGTGCCAGTAGTATAGTAAGCCAGAACACTGAAGCTTTCTTT
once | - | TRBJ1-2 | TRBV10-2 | CASRGDNNYGYTF | TGCGCCAGCAGAGGTGACAACAACTATGGCTACACCTTC
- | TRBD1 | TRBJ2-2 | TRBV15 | CATTPGQGSGELFF | TGTGCCACCACGCCGGGACAGGGATCCGGGGAGCTGTTTTTT
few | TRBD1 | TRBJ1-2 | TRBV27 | CASSLKRGQGGYGYTF | TGTGCCAGCAGTTTGAAGAGGGGACAGGGGGGCTATGGCTACACCTTC
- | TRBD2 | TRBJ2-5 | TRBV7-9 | CASSLGLAGGPETQYF | TGTGCCAGCAGCTTAGGCCTAGCGGGAGGGCCGGAGACCCAGTACTTC
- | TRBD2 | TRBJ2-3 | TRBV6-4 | CASSDRGTSGDRTQYF | TGTGCCAGCAGCGACCGGGGGACTAGCGGGGATCGTACGCAGTATTTT
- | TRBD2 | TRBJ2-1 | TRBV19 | CASSSRGGSGRAGSYNEQFF | TGTGCCAGTAGTTCCCGAGGTGGTAGCGGGAGGGCCGGATCCTACAATGAGCAGTTCTTC
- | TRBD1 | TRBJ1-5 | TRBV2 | CASTGQINQPQHF | TGTGCCAGCACGGGACAGATCAATCAGCCCCAGCATTTT
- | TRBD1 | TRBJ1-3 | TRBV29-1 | CSVLGTGSSGNTIYF | TGCAGCGTACTGGGGACAGGGAGCTCTGGAAACACCATATATTTT
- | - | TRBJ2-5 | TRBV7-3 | CASSLGGTETQYF | TGTGCCAGCAGCTTAGGCGGGACGGAGACCCAGTACTTC
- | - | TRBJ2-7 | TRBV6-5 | CASSPPGLVYEQYF | TGTGCCAGCAGCCCCCCGGGCCTCGTCTACGAGCAGTACTTC
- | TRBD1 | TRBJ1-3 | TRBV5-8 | CASSLGGQGPGNTIYF | TGTGCCAGCAGCTTGGGGGGACAGGGCCCTGGAAACACCATATATTTT
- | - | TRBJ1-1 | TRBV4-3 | CASSQDIRGEAFF | TGCGCCAGCAGCCAAGATATACGGGGTGAAGCTTTCTTT
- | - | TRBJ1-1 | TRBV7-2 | CASSFLQAGAEAFF | TGTGCCAGCAGCTTTCTTCAGGCCGGGGCTGAAGCTTTCTTT
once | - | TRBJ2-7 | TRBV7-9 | CASLSWGSPYEQYF | TGTGCCAGCCTCTCGTGGGGGTCCCCCTACGAGCAGTACTTC
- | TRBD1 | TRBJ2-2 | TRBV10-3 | CAINIQGALGNTGELFF | TGTGCCATCAATATACAGGGGGCACTAGGGAACACCGGGGAGCTGTTTTTT
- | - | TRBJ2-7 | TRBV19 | CASSIDWALNYEQYF | TGTGCCAGTAGTATAGACTGGGCCCTGAACTACGAGCAGTACTTC
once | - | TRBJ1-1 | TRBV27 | CASGMINTEAFF | TGTGCCAGCGGGATGATCAACACTGAAGCTTTCTTT
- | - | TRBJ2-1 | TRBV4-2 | CASSQDVAIYNEQFF | TGTGCCAGCAGCCAAGATGTGGCGATCTACAATGAGCAGTTCTTC
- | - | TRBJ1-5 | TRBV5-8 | CASSLTRSNQPQHF | TGTGCCAGCAGCCTCACAAGGAGCAATCAGCCCCAGCATTTT
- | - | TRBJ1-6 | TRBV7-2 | CASSLGGWETPLHF | TGTGCCAGCAGCTTAGGAGGGTGGGAAACACCCCTCCACTTT
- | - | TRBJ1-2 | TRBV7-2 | CASSPGRVGTNYGYTF | TGTGCCAGCAGCCCGGGACGGGTTGGGACTAACTATGGCTACACCTTC
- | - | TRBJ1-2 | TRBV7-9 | CASSLGRDYGYTF | TGTGCCAGCAGCTTAGGCCGGGACTATGGCTACACCTTC
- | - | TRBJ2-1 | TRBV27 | CASRNNQRTPQFF | TGTGCCAGCCGAAACAACCAAAGGACACCACAGTTCTTC
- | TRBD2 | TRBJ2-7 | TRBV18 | CASSPGLAGSEQYF | TGTGCCAGCTCACCAGGACTAGCGGGATCAGAGCAGTACTTC
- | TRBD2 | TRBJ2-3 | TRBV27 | CASSLWASGTTDTQYF | TGTGCCAGCAGTTTATGGGCTAGCGGGACCACAGATACGCAGTATTTT
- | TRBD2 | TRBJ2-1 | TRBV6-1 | CASRIGGSSYNEQFF | TGTGCCAGCAGAATAGGCGGGAGCTCCTACAATGAGCAGTTCTTC
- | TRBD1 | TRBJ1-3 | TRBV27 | CASSRGQGNTIYF | TGTGCCAGTTCGAGGGGGCAAGGAAACACCATATATTTT
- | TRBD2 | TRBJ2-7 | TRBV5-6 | CASSLEMGGVGRAYEQYF | TGTGCCAGCAGCTTGGAGATGGGAGGGGTCGGTCGGGCCTACGAGCAGTACTTC
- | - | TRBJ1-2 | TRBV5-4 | CASSLASLGKVSYGYTF | TGTGCCAGCAGCTTGGCCTCGCTGGGGAAGGTCTCCTATGGCTACACCTTC
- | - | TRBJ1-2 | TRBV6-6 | CASSYSGVYGYTF | TGTGCCAGCAGTTACTCGGGGGTTTATGGCTACACCTTC
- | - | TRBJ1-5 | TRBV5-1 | CASSWEGVSNQPQHF | TGCGCCAGCAGCTGGGAGGGCGTAAGCAATCAGCCCCAGCATTTT
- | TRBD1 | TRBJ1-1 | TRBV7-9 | CASSSRDRGPGTEAFF | TGTGCCAGCAGCTCCCGGGACAGGGGGCCGGGTACTGAAGCTTTCTTT